The 8 T cell receptor beta chains below all came from one sample that was sequenced in a study of blood T cell repertoires in COVID-19. TCRdb's table, derived via immunoSEQ multiplex PCR, lists solely in-frame clones and lacks some. The sample lists some 240,000 clones, about 89% occurring once. The sequenced sample consisted of peripheral blood. The source of these receptors is a man in his fifties or sixties who had recovered from COVID-19.

This clone came up a few times. The chain links TRBV7-2 to TRBJ1-2, with 8 bases matching TRBD1. Trimming removed 1 base from V and 8 bases from J; junction bases left unmatched: 9. Germline-derived CDR1 and CDR2 are SGHTA and FQGNSA. The CDR3 spans 15 residues. The CDR3 reads CASSLEQGAVLGYTF. In DNA, the CDR3 is TGTGCCAGCAGCTTAGAGCAGGGGGCCGTTCTAGGCTACACCTTC.

This chain joins TRBV7-2 and TRBJ2-1; D not certain. CDR3 length: 12 amino acids. Germline assignment: CDR1 SGHTA and CDR2 FQGNSA. V gave up 5 bases and J gave up 12 bases, with 14 bases separating them. Written as DNA, the CDR3 is TGTGCCAGCAGCCTTATAGCAATGGGGCAGTTCTTC. It specifies CASSLIAMGQFF.

This clone occurred once. V gene TRBV5-4 combines with J gene TRBJ2-5; 10 bases fit TRBD2. CDR3 length: 15 amino acids. V gave up 4 bases and J gave up 4 bases; unmatched junction bases: 7. Germline V gives CDR1 SGHNT, CDR2 YYREEE (reference sequence). In nucleotides, the CDR3 is TGTGCCAGCAGCACGCCGACTAGCGGGTTAGAGACCCAGTACTTC. Protein product: CASSTPTSGLETQYF.

This rearrangement joins TRBV30 to TRBJ1-3; D is possibly TRBD1 (5 bases). The germline gives CDR1 GTSNPN, CDR2 SVGIG (reference sequence). The V and J ends lost 2 bases and 1 base respectively, with 6 bases between them. This CDR3 region has 13 residues. The CDR3, as DNA: TGTGCCTGGAGTCGACAGTCTGGAAACACCATATATTTT. Residues: CAWSRQSGNTIYF.

The gene calls are TRBV5-1 and TRBJ2-6; no clear D gene. This CDR3 contains 15 residues. Trimming took 4 bases from V and 0 from J, leaving 8 bases between them. Germline CDR1 is SGHRS and CDR2 is YFSETQ. The CDR3 region is CASSVEASGANVLTF. The CDR3 nucleotides are TGCGCCAGCAGCGTTGAGGCCTCTGGGGCCAACGTCCTGACTTTC.

This rearrangement joins TRBV28 to TRBJ2-1; no clear D gene. There are 11 residues in the CDR3. Germline CDR1 MDHEN, CDR2 SYDVKM. V was shortened by 5 bases and J by 6 bases, with 5 bases between the two germline ends. CDR3 DNA sequence: TGTGCCAGCAGTCTACGCAATGAGCAGTTCTTC. Translating gives CASSLRNEQFF.

In this sample, this clone turned up once. The chain couples TRBV7-2 to TRBJ2-7; TRBD1 agrees at 8 bases. CDR3 length: 15 residues. V shed 5 bases and J 4 bases; nucleotides not matched to a gene: 10. Germline V gene lookup returns CDR1 SGHTA and CDR2 FQGNSA. The CDR3 spells CASSLDRTGTYEQYF. The CDR3 DNA sequence: TGTGCCAGCAGCCTAGACAGGACAGGGACGTACGAGCAGTACTTC.

The V gene is TRBV5-4, the J gene TRBJ1-1; tentative D call: TRBD1 (6 bases). The CDR3 has 15 residues. Germline V gene lookup returns CDR1 SGHNT and CDR2 YYREEE (reference sequence). Trimming cost V 2 bases and J 2 bases, with 13 bases left between them. CDR3 sequence reads: CASSFRGGRNTEAFF. In nucleotides, the CDR3 is TGTGCCAGCAGCTTCCGGGGGGGGCGTAACACTGAAGCTTTCTTT.